This entry describes one T cell receptor (beta chain). The target antigen is unknown. This record comes from a study of T cells in Graves' hyperthyroidism and ophthalmopathy. Regarding the study as a whole: A median around 6.4 months before onset, the model predicted ophthalmopathy. The majority of expanded thyroid clonotypes above 0.001 also appeared in blood.

Clinical symptoms, serum thyroxine and TRAb, thyroid ultrasound and orbital computed tomography together formed the diagnostic basis. The PBMCs were sourced from fresh peripheral blood (about 10 ml). The V end lost 1 base, the J end lost 5 bases, and 4 bases lay between the germline ends. The CDR3 sequence is 12 residues long. Germline V gene lookup returns CDR1 KGHSH and CDR2 LQKENI. The CDR3 regions of TCR beta were amplified from RNA transcripts. First-round RT-PCR with HTBI primers amplified the TCR CDR3 region. A single record per CDR3 protein comes from TCRdb applying MiXCR to the multiplex PCR reads. The repertoire has more than 650,000 distinct CDR3 sequences, about 15% of them found once; the top ten carry roughly a tenth.

The sample taken for sequencing was blood. The origin of this receptor is a young woman with Graves' hyperthyroidism. This rearrangement joins TRBV18 to TRBJ2-3; D unresolved. CDR3 in DNA: TGTGCCAGCTCACCACGGGAAGATACGCAGTATTTT. This codes for CASSPREDTQYF.